The rows below give T cell receptor beta chains drawn from one sample of a study of blood T cell repertoires in COVID-19. The method was immunoSEQ multiplex PCR; TCRdb's version includes in-frame clones alone and lacks a portion of them. The repertoire holds almost 250,000 clones, with approximately 85% as singletons. Material for sequencing was peripheral blood. All receptors come from a woman aged 80 or over with COVID-19, enrolled during active disease. Each CDR3 is given with its conserved first and last residue.

CDR3aa: CASSLSGATDTQYF
v_gene: TRBV5-1
j_gene: TRBJ2-3

CDR3aa: CASSKQGALTEAFF
v_gene: TRBV7-9
j_gene: TRBJ1-1

CDR3aa: CASSSTGGSYVYF
v_gene: TRBV6-5
j_gene: TRBJ2-7

CDR3aa: CASSQWSRKSYGYTF
v_gene: TRBV3-1/TRBV3-2
j_gene: TRBJ1-2

CDR3aa: CASSDISGGVTGELFF
v_gene: TRBV2
j_gene: TRBJ2-2

CDR3aa: CASRAGQGTGNQPQHF
v_gene: TRBV28
j_gene: TRBJ1-5

CDR3aa: CASSKQGLYEQYF
v_gene: TRBV28
j_gene: TRBJ2-7

CDR3aa: CASSRTGGYSNQPQHF
v_gene: TRBV6-2/TRBV6-3
j_gene: TRBJ1-5

CDR3aa: CASSEWAGNQPQHF
v_gene: TRBV6-1
j_gene: TRBJ1-5

CDR3aa: CASRLGQFNQPQHF
v_gene: TRBV19
j_gene: TRBJ1-5

CDR3aa: CASSLNTRAWYGYTF
v_gene: TRBV7-2
j_gene: TRBJ1-2

CDR3aa: CASSTGQGNTIYF
v_gene: TRBV7-3
j_gene: TRBJ1-3

CDR3aa: CASSYQTSGSARFRNEQFF
v_gene: TRBV6-2/TRBV6-3
j_gene: TRBJ2-1

CDR3aa: CASSSQGGSGNTIYF
v_gene: TRBV7-2
j_gene: TRBJ1-3

CDR3aa: CASSPPGRDTEAFF
v_gene: TRBV14
j_gene: TRBJ1-1

CDR3aa: CASRYGTGERNTEAFF
v_gene: TRBV6-5
j_gene: TRBJ1-1

CDR3aa: CASSYLRTGELFF
v_gene: TRBV6-6
j_gene: TRBJ2-2

CDR3aa: CASSLAGQGGRQETQYF
v_gene: TRBV5-6
j_gene: TRBJ2-5

CDR3aa: CASSLSGMGGSDHTEAFF
v_gene: TRBV27
j_gene: TRBJ1-1

CDR3aa: CASSPLSYEQYF
v_gene: TRBV7-9
j_gene: TRBJ2-7

CDR3aa: CASSFGQGLETQYF
v_gene: TRBV7-9
j_gene: TRBJ2-5

CDR3aa: CASSPTDRGRNSPLHF
v_gene: TRBV6-2/TRBV6-3
j_gene: TRBJ1-6

CDR3aa: CASSRGEYSPLHF
v_gene: TRBV5-1
j_gene: TRBJ1-6

CDR3aa: CASRYTDRDSGYTF
v_gene: TRBV2
j_gene: TRBJ1-2

CDR3aa: CASSQVRGAGNQPQHF
v_gene: TRBV3-1/TRBV3-2
j_gene: TRBJ1-5